A selection of T cell receptor beta chains follows, all from one sample in a study of blood T cell repertoires in COVID-19. Some clones are missing from TCRdb's copy, which holds only in-frame ones; the method was immunoSEQ multiplex PCR. The sample includes a few hundred thousand clones, about 90% of them seen just once. What was sequenced was PBMCs or T cells enriched from blood (not recorded which). The receptors here all came from a woman aged 60 to 75 who had recovered from COVID-19. CDR3s leave out the opening cysteine and the closing phenylalanine or tryptophan. The order of the fields is V gene, J gene, CDR3 protein.

V: TRBV5-1; J: TRBJ1-5; CDR3: ASSLDGKSNQPQH
V: TRBV27; J: TRBJ2-6; CDR3: ASPPLSGANVLT
V: TRBV24-1; J: TRBJ2-3; CDR3: ATSDPKLAGTPDTQY
V: TRBV3-1/TRBV3-2; J: TRBJ2-3; CDR3: ASSHLGSGPSTDTQY
V: TRBV4-1; J: TRBJ2-7; CDR3: ASSQEGSGRAYEQY
V: TRBV7-8; J: TRBJ1-2; CDR3: ASSLSGTGGGGYT
V: TRBV7-9; J: TRBJ1-5; CDR3: ASSLGWGGAQPQH
V: TRBV7-7; J: TRBJ2-5; CDR3: ASSLTSGRQTQY
V: TRBV6-4; J: TRBJ2-1; CDR3: ASSDSSGGIGEQF
V: TRBV9; J: TRBJ2-5; CDR3: ASSVFEGAEETQY
V: TRBV28; J: TRBJ2-7; CDR3: ASISTGRGEQY
V: TRBV6-5; J: TRBJ1-1; CDR3: ASRTGLNTEAF
V: TRBV4-2; J: TRBJ2-2; CDR3: ASSQDRRASGGTGELF
V: TRBV7-9; J: TRBJ2-1; CDR3: ASSRLALYNEQF
V: TRBV10-3; J: TRBJ2-1; CDR3: AISESLAGGYNEQF